The next 13 T cell receptor beta chains were all read from a single sample in a study of blood T cell repertoires in COVID-19. Profiled with immunoSEQ multiplex PCR; TCRdb holds only in-frame clones, not every one. Seen here are a few hundred thousand clones, 70% to 90% observed once, and the top ten hold approximately 1.1%. Sequencing was performed on PBMCs or T cells enriched from blood (not recorded which). All receptors derive from a man aged 25 to 40 who had recovered from COVID-19.

This clone showed up just once. Other DNA variants within this sample encode the same CDR3. The V call is TRBV19, the J call TRBJ2-6; D is ambiguous. Germline V gives CDR1 LNHDA, CDR2 SQIVND (reference sequence). The CDR3 has 17 residues. Between the trimmed V and J ends, which lost 1 base and 0 bases, there was a span of 10 bases. CDR3 protein: CASSIAADNSGANVLTF. The CDR3 bases are TGTGCCAGTAGTATAGCGGCTGACAACTCTGGGGCCAACGTCCTGACTTTC.

This clone showed up just a few times. This sequence joins TRBV19 and TRBJ2-2, with D perhaps TRBD1 (5 bases). Trimming took 3 bases from V and 7 from J, leaving 9 bases between them. Germline loops: CDR1 LNHDA, CDR2 SQIVND (reference sequence). The length of the CDR3 is 13 residues. CDR3 nucleotides: TGTGCCAGTAGTATTTCAGGGTTCGGGGAGCTGTTTTTT. Residues: CASSISGFGELFF.

This chain links TRBV4-3 with TRBJ1-6; D gene uncertain. The germline V and J ends were trimmed by 4 bases and 3 bases, with 10 bases remaining between them. The CDR3 is made up of 15 amino acids. Germline assignment: CDR1 LGHNA and CDR2 YSLEER. This CDR3 reads CASSLSGFYNSPLHF. The CDR3, as DNA: TGCGCCAGCAGCCTTTCCGGGTTCTATAATTCACCCCTCCACTTT.

This clone is a singleton in its sample. V is TRBV7-2 and J is TRBJ2-3, with 7 nucleotides matching TRBD1. Germline V gene sequence: CDR1 SGHTA, CDR2 FQGNSA. This CDR3 is built from 15 residues. Unmatched junction bases numbered 3, after V lost 1 base and J lost 2 bases. The CDR3 loop is CASSLVQGVTDTQYF. The DNA of the CDR3 is TGTGCCAGCAGCTTAGTGCAGGGGGTCACAGATACGCAGTATTTT.

V is TRBV19 and J is TRBJ2-5; 9 bases agree with TRBD1. Germline V gene sequence: CDR1 LNHDA, CDR2 SQIVND (reference sequence). V shed 3 bases, J shed 5 bases, and the junction held 7 bases outside the gene matches. The CDR3 is 15 residues long. The CDR3 loop reads CASSIRDRVGETQYF. The CDR3 DNA sequence: TGTGCCAGTAGTATCCGGGACAGGGTAGGGGAGACCCAGTACTTC.

V gene TRBV10-1 combines with J gene TRBJ2-7; D gene ambiguous. There are 13 residues in the CDR3. In germline, CDR1 is WNHNN, CDR2 SYGVQD (reference sequence). The ends were cut back, 3 bases at V and 7 bases at J, with 13 bases in the middle. This CDR3 is CASSEGLEEEQYF. CDR3 DNA sequence: TGCGCCAGCAGTGAAGGTTTAGAGGAAGAGCAGTACTTC.

A note on this clone: At one of its ends the junction is not consistent with the germline gene, which may arise from a read error. This chain uses TRBV15 with TRBJ2-1; 13 bases align to TRBD2. In germline, CDR1 is LNHNV, CDR2 YYDKDF (reference sequence). The CDR3 totals 20 residues. The CDR3 loop is CATSRDLVATTGLAGNAQFF. The CDR3 DNA sequence: TGTGCCACCAGCAGAGATTTAGTCGCCACGACGGGACTAGCGGGGAATGCGCAGTTCTTC.

The J gene is TRBJ1-6, the V gene TRBV18; tentatively, D is TRBD1 (6 bases). V lost 2 bases and J 5 bases, leaving 7 bases between the germline ends. Germline-derived CDR1 and CDR2 are KGHSH and LQKENI. The CDR3 loop spans 14 amino acids. CDR3 coding DNA: TGTGCCAGCTCACCAAACAGGGATAATTCACCCCTCCACTTT. Its protein is CASSPNRDNSPLHF.

This clone has a handful of counts. V gene TRBV10-1 combines with J gene TRBJ2-7; 7 nucleotides match TRBD1. The germline V gene encodes CDR1 WNHNN and CDR2 SYGVQD (reference sequence). V was clipped by 5 bases and J by 7 bases; unmatched bases: 8. This CDR3 has 13 amino acids. CDR3 bases: TGCGCCAGCAGTCCAGACAGGGTTCGGGAGCAGTACTTC. The encoded protein is CASSPDRVREQYF.

The J gene is TRBJ1-2, the V gene TRBV4-1; 11 nucleotides agree with TRBD1. The ends lost 4 bases at V and 4 bases at J; junction bases unmatched: 2. The CDR3 spans 14 residues. CDR1 and CDR2 from the germline V gene are MGHRA and YSYEKL. DNA for the CDR3: TGCGCCAGCAGCCGGACAGGGGGCGTCTATGGCTACACCTTC. It codes for CASSRTGGVYGYTF.

This chain joins TRBV28 and TRBJ1-5; D is undetermined. The ends were cut back, 8 bases at V and 2 bases at J, with 16 bases in the middle. CDR1 MDHEN and CDR2 SYDVKM come from the germline V gene. The CDR3 spans 15 residues. Here the CDR3 reads CASVRISAGNQPQHF. CDR3 nucleotides: TGTGCCAGCGTAAGAATTTCTGCGGGCAATCAGCCCCAGCATTTT.

This clone was seen only a few times. The chain combines TRBV14 with TRBJ1-1; 8 bases map to TRBD1. The germline CDR1 and CDR2 sequences are SGHDN and FVKESK. The CDR3 covers 15 residues. The J segment lost 0 bases and the V segment lost 4 bases, leaving 4 bases of the junction unmatched. The DNA of the CDR3 is TGTGCCAGCAGCCGGACAGGGATCATGAACACTGAAGCTTTCTTT. This encodes CASSRTGIMNTEAFF. Using reference TRBV14 and TRBJ1-1 for the parts outside the CDR3, the full variable domain is EAGVTQFPSHSVIEKGQTVTLRCDPISGHDNLYWYRRVMGKEIKFLLHFVKESKQDESGMPNNRFLAERTGGTYSTLKVQPAELEDSGVYFCASSRTGIMNTEAFFGQGTRLTVV.

This rearrangement joins TRBV5-4 to TRBJ2-3; D uncertain. In germline, CDR1 is SGHNT, CDR2 YYREEE (reference sequence). The CDR3 runs 13 residues. Trimming took off 3 bases at V and 2 bases at J, with 7 bases between the two ends. The CDR3: CASSSVHTDTQYF. CDR3 coding DNA: TGTGCCAGCAGCTCGGTCCACACAGATACGCAGTATTTT. Together with reference TRBV5-4 and TRBJ2-3, the CDR3 gives the full variable domain: ETGVTQSPTHLIKTRGQQVTLRCSSQSGHNTVSWYQQALGQGPQFIFQYYREEENGRGNFPPRFSGLQFPNYSSELNVNALELDDSALYLCASSSVHTDTQYFGPGTRLTVL.